This T cell receptor beta chain was captured in a study of graft-versus-host responses after intestinal transplantation. On the study more broadly: Recipients were given multivisceral, liver-intestinal, or isolated intestinal transplants.

The V gene's germline CDR1 is SGDLS and CDR2 YYNGEE. Trimming pared 3 bases from V and 6 bases from J, leaving 8 bases between. This CDR3 spans 12 amino acids. Clones were sequenced by immunoSEQ multiplex PCR, and TCRdb holds only the in-frame ones, with some missing. The sample includes around 97,000 clones, 80% to 95% of them seen just once. Notes on the study in general: Recipient marrow held GvH clones, some first seen in ileum or blood.

On this clone itself: What it recognizes is unknown.

This chain joins TRBV9 and TRBJ2-3; D unclear. The sample was unstimulated CD8+ T cells sorted from spleen or lymph node cells, taken before intestinal transplant. The sequence was collected from a human donor who received an intestinal transplant. CDR3 residues: CASSEGGDTQYF. In DNA form, the CDR3 reads TGTGCCAGCAGCGAGGGTGGGGATACGCAGTATTTT.